This record concerns one T cell receptor beta chain sequence. The data were taken from a study of cytomegalovirus exposure and HLA in healthy donors. The V and J ends lost 1 base and 6 bases respectively, with 14 bases between them. Germline CDR1 and CDR2: LGHNA and YSLEER. There are 15 residues in the CDR3. Primers included in the PCR were 60 Vbeta and 13 Jbeta primers. The data were produced by immunoSEQ multiplex PCR, yet TCRdb's version contains in-frame clones alone and is incomplete. The sample records about 190,000 clones, approximately 87% being singletons. Sequenced material: PBMCs. This clonotype was sampled from a man aged 25 to 40 in good health and CMV-seronegative. This chain connects TRBV4-3 to TRBJ2-3, with TRBD1 as a possible D gene (6 bases). The CDR3 region is CASSQGRGGSDTQYF. In DNA form, the CDR3 reads TGCGCCAGCAGCCAAGGGCGAGGGGGTTCGGATACGCAGTATTTT.